This T cell receptor beta chain came from a study of blood T cells in healthy people across ages. Background on the study: In model experiments, template switching was able to capture about one barcoded beta molecule for every two T cells that were present. Overall study results and limits: Roughly linear declines in TCR beta diversity per million T cells occurred with age.

This clonotype was seen more than once but under ten times. Its antigen is not known. The total RNA that was extracted per sample amounted to at least 5 micrograms. A J-beta primer mix and a sample-barcoded 5' primer were used in a second PCR of about 7 to 12 cycles. TCRdb reanalysed the 5' RACE reads using MiXCR and keeps one entry per CDR3 protein. The sample includes about 1.8 million distinct CDR3 sequences, around half seen only once; the top ten take less than 2.5%. Unmatched junction bases numbered 6, after V lost 1 base and J lost 8 bases. Per germline, CDR1 SGHRS and CDR2 YFSETQ. The CDR3 totals 15 residues.

The chain joins TRBV5-1 to TRBJ2-1, with 10 bases lining up with TRBD2. Sequencing input: blood. This sequence was found in a woman aged 40 to 50 in good health. CDR3 DNA: TGCGCCAGCAGCTTGAAGGGACTAGCGAAGTATGAGCAGTTCTTC. This codes for CASSLKGLAKYEQFF.